The clone carrying this T cell receptor beta chain was detected once. Antigen unknown. The CDR3 has 13 residues. Trimming took off 6 bases at V and 7 bases at J, with 13 bases between the two ends. The authors made TCR beta libraries by quantitative 5'-RACE with molecular barcodes. In TCRdb, the 5' RACE reads were re-called with MiXCR into one record per CDR3 protein. This sample has 400,000 or so distinct CDR3 sequences, with 26% found just once. The entry originates in a study of CD8 T cells in ankylosing spondylitis. General study results and limits: Disease-linked clones reportedly showed significant enrichment in matched ankylosing spondylitis synovial fluid. What appeared characteristic of ankylosing spondylitis blood was a TCR beta motif of fewer than ten highly homologous variants.

This sequence joins TRBV12-3 or TRBV12-4 and TRBJ1-5; D might be TRBD1 (5 bases). The clonotype originates from a male donor with ankylosing spondylitis. Material: blood, either unsorted or a sorted T cell fraction (not recorded which). The CDR3 sequence: CASSGRGWQPQHF. CDR3 sequence (DNA): TGTGCCAGCAGCGGACGGGGCTGGCAGCCCCAGCATTTT.